Below, 29 T cell receptor beta chains from the same sample are listed, as sequenced in a study of blood T cell repertoires in COVID-19. Only in-frame clones appear in the TCRdb table, and some are missing; sequencing was by immunoSEQ multiplex PCR. The table has around 71,000 clones, roughly 76% seen once; the top ten hold over 25%. Specimen: peripheral blood. The source of these receptors is a woman older than 75 with active or convalescent COVID-19.

The chain joins TRBV19 to TRBJ2-3, with 10 bases identical to TRBD2. J was trimmed by 4 bases and V by 6 bases; bases with no gene match: 4. The CDR3 is made up of 14 amino acids. CDR1 is LNHDA, CDR2 SQIVND, per germline (reference sequence). This CDR3 reads CASRSGGAPDTQYF. The DNA of the CDR3 is TGTGCCAGTAGGAGCGGGGGGGCCCCAGATACGCAGTATTTT.

V is TRBV5-1 and J is TRBJ1-4, with D tentatively TRBD1 (6 bases). CDR3 size: 17 residues. The V end lost 0 bases, the J end lost 0 bases, and 12 bases lay between the germline ends. Per germline, CDR1 SGHRS and CDR2 YFSETQ. The CDR3 DNA follows: TGCGCCAGCAGCTTGGCCCCCAGGGGCGCAACTAATGAAAAACTGTTTTTT. Encoded protein: CASSLAPRGATNEKLFF.

The V call is TRBV19, the J call TRBJ1-5, with a possible D match to TRBD1 (6 bases). In germline, CDR1 is LNHDA, CDR2 SQIVND (reference sequence). V was shortened by 3 bases and J by 8 bases, with 11 bases between the two germline ends. The CDR3 length is 13 residues. CDR3 DNA sequence: TGTGCCAGTAGTATCAGGGGTCAAGAGCCCCAGCATTTT. This translates into CASSIRGQEPQHF. Variable domain in full (rest from reference TRBV19 and TRBJ1-5): DGGITQSPKYLFRKEGQNVTLSCEQNLNHDAMYWYRQDPGQGLRLIYYSQIVNDFQKGDIAEGYSVSREKKESFPLTVTSAQKNPTAFYLCASSIRGQEPQHFGDGTRLSIL.

The chain carries TRBV5-6 and TRBJ1-1; 9 nucleotides match TRBD1. Germline CDR1 is SGHDT and CDR2 is YYEEEE. The CDR3 spans 16 residues. Losses at the gene ends were 0 bases for V and 3 bases for J; bases not matched to a gene: 6. CDR3 in amino acids: CASSLGWTGADTEAFF. In nucleotides, the CDR3 is TGTGCCAGCAGCTTGGGATGGACAGGGGCGGACACTGAAGCTTTCTTT. The variable domain in full, completed from reference TRBV5-6 and TRBJ1-1, reads DAGVTQSPTHLIKTRGQQVTLRCSPKSGHDTVSWYQQALGQGPQFIFQYYEEEERQRGNFPDRFSGHQFPNYSSELNVNALLLGDSALYLCASSLGWTGADTEAFFGQGTRLTVV.

The chain combines TRBV28 with TRBJ2-2, with 9 positions matching TRBD1. Germline V gives CDR1 MDHEN, CDR2 SYDVKM. V gave up 6 bases and J gave up 6 bases; unmatched junction bases: 8. The CDR3 spans 15 residues. The DNA of the CDR3 is TGTGCCAGCAGCCCCCGGGACAGGGAAGCCGGGGAGCTGTTTTTT. Residues: CASSPRDREAGELFF.

The rearrangement links TRBV9 to TRBJ2-7; TRBD2 matches 8 bases. Germline CDR1 reads SGDLS; CDR2 reads YYNGEE. After removal of 0 bases from V and 2 bases from J, the junction contained 7 bases not matched to a gene. The CDR3 has 16 amino acids. CDR3: CASSVAGGAPPYEQYF. The DNA of the CDR3 is TGTGCCAGCAGCGTAGCGGGGGGGGCCCCCCCCTACGAGCAGTACTTC.

This chain links TRBV13 with TRBJ1-3; tentative D call: TRBD1 (5 bases). CDR3 size: 14 residues. The V end lost 5 bases, the J end lost 3 bases, and 11 bases lay between the germline ends. CDR1 is PRHDT and CDR2 is FYEKMQ in the germline V gene (reference sequence). The CDR3 loop is CASSHRGYGNTIYF. The CDR3 DNA sequence: TGTGCCAGCAGCCATAGGGGCTATGGAAACACCATATATTTT.

The gene calls are TRBV6-6 and TRBJ1-2; D gene uncertain. Germline values: CDR1 MNHNY, CDR2 SVGAGI (reference sequence). The V gene lost 2 bases and the J gene lost 7 bases, with 11 bases spanning the gap. This CDR3 spans 13 amino acids. The CDR3 DNA sequence: TGTGCCAGCAGTTACAGAACGAGGGCTGGCTACACCTTC. Protein: CASSYRTRAGYTF.

The V gene is TRBV15, the J gene TRBJ2-3, with 8 nucleotides matching TRBD2. The length of the CDR3 is 16 residues. Germline values: CDR1 LNHNV, CDR2 YYDKDF (reference sequence). The V segment lost 0 bases and the J segment 5 bases; nucleotides outside the gene matches: 7. The CDR3 loop reads CATSRDPGSGGDTQYF. DNA of the CDR3: TGTGCCACCAGCAGAGATCCAGGAAGCGGGGGAGATACGCAGTATTTT.

The gene calls are TRBV7-9 and TRBJ2-1, with 9 positions matching TRBD2. Germline V gene sequence: CDR1 SEHNR, CDR2 FQNEAQ (reference sequence). CDR3 length equals 15 residues. The V segment lost 7 bases and the J segment 5 bases; nucleotides outside the gene matches: 9. The CDR3 bases are TGTGCCAGCAATTCCTGGCTAGCGGGGAACAATGAGCAGTTCTTC. Its translation: CASNSWLAGNNEQFF.

The chain links TRBV7-2 to TRBJ2-3, with 7 bases matching TRBD2. CDR1 is SGHTA and CDR2 is FQGNSA in the germline V gene. The CDR3 covers 16 residues. Germline trimming cut 2 bases from V and 2 bases from J; bases unmatched to any gene: 7. CDR3 DNA: TGTGCCAGCAGCTTATCGGGACTACCTCTCACAGATACGCAGTATTTT. Its protein product is CASSLSGLPLTDTQYF.

The V and J genes are TRBV28 and TRBJ2-7, with D uncertain. The CDR3 spans 17 residues. The germline CDR1 and CDR2 sequences are MDHEN and SYDVKM. Trimming removed 2 bases at V and 0 bases at J, with 17 bases between. CDR3 sequence reads: CASSLILELQTSYEQYF. CDR3 coding DNA: TGTGCCAGCAGTTTAATATTAGAATTACAGACCTCCTACGAGCAGTACTTC.

To note about this clone: At one of its ends the junction is not consistent with the germline gene, which may arise from a read error. The V call is TRBV28, the J call TRBJ2-1; D may be TRBD2 (7 bases). The CDR3 consists of 14 residues. Germline lookup yields CDR1 MDHEN and CDR2 SYDVKM. CDR3 region: CASSPGLAGAARVF. CDR3 sequence (DNA): TGTGCCAGCAGCCCAGGACTGGCGGGGGCCGCTAGAGTCTTC.

The chain links TRBV10-3 to TRBJ1-6; 8 nucleotides line up with TRBD1. The CDR3 covers 16 residues. V was pared by 1 base and J by 8 bases, with 7 bases of the junction left unmatched. Per germline, CDR1 ENHRY and CDR2 SYGVKD. CDR3: CAISELPGTGHSPLHF. DNA for the CDR3: TGTGCCATCAGTGAGTTACCCGGGACAGGTCATTCACCCCTCCACTTT.

The chain joins TRBV30 to TRBJ1-6; TRBD1 matches at 11 bases. Trimming cost V 2 bases and J 6 bases; bases outside gene matches: 3. Germline CDR1 and CDR2: GTSNPN and SVGIG (reference sequence). This CDR3 is built from 15 residues. The CDR3 sequence is CAWSPGQGVNSPLHF. The CDR3 coding sequence is TGTGCCTGGAGTCCGGGACAGGGGGTTAATTCACCCCTCCACTTT.

The chain couples TRBV5-1 to TRBJ2-1; the match to TRBD2 covers 7 bases. Germline CDR1 is SGHRS and CDR2 is YFSETQ. The CDR3 loop spans 14 amino acids. The V gene end was trimmed by 2 bases and the J gene end by 6 bases; junction bases not matched to a gene: 5. Here the CDR3 DNA reads TGCGCCAGCAGCTTAGCGGGGCCGGGCAATGAGCAGTTCTTC. Encoded protein: CASSLAGPGNEQFF.

The chain has TRBV24-1 and TRBJ1-5, with TRBD1 identical over 8 bases. This CDR3 contains 13 residues. V was pared by 7 bases and J by 7 bases, with 5 bases of the junction left unmatched. The germline V gene has CDR1 KGHDR and CDR2 SFDVKD. In DNA, the CDR3 is TGTGCCACCAGCTACAGGGGGGCACAGCCCCAGCATTTT. It codes for CATSYRGAQPQHF.

This CDR3 reads CASRRDTNTEAFF. As DNA, the CDR3 is TGTGCCAGCAGAAGGGACACGAACACTGAAGCTTTCTTT. The chain employs TRBV12-3 or TRBV12-4 and TRBJ1-1; perhaps TRBD1 as D (6 bases). Trimming removed 6 bases from V and 1 base from J, with 9 bases in between. This CDR3 region has 13 residues.

The CDR3 loop is CASSLRTGDNSPLHF. CDR3 nucleotides: TGTGCCAGCAGCTTGAGGACAGGAGATAATTCACCCCTCCACTTT. The chain links TRBV5-4 to TRBJ1-6, with 7 bases lining up with TRBD1. Germline V gives CDR1 SGHNT, CDR2 YYREEE (reference sequence). The CDR3 contains 15 residues. V dropped 1 base and J dropped 5; count of bases not matched to a gene: 3.

This rearrangement joins TRBV4-3 to TRBJ2-3; 9 nucleotides agree with TRBD1. V lost 1 base, J lost 5 bases, and 4 bases stayed unmatched. Germline assignment: CDR1 LGHNA and CDR2 YSLEER. The CDR3 runs to 15 residues. CDR3 bases: TGCGCCAGCAGCCAAGTACGACAGGGGGAAGATACGCAGTATTTT. It translates to CASSQVRQGEDTQYF.

This clone was seen more than once but under ten times. The chain recombines TRBV6-6 with TRBJ2-2; 9 nucleotides align to TRBD2. There are 16 residues in the CDR3. The germline gives CDR1 MNHNY, CDR2 SVGAGI (reference sequence). V was clipped by 2 bases and J by 4 bases; unmatched bases: 5. CDR3 sequence reads: CASSYLAGGLTGELFF. The CDR3, as DNA: TGTGCCAGCAGTTACCTCGCGGGGGGGCTCACCGGGGAGCTGTTTTTT.

This chain joins TRBV5-6 and TRBJ2-7; TRBD1 might be the D (5 bases). The V gene lost 4 bases and the J gene lost 2 bases, with 16 bases spanning the gap. There are 15 residues in the CDR3. Germline assignment: CDR1 SGHDT and CDR2 YYEEEE. The CDR3 nucleotides are TGTGCCAGCAGCCAGGGCCCTCCTGGGGCCTACGAGCAGTACTTC. It specifies CASSQGPPGAYEQYF.

The chain links TRBV7-9 to TRBJ2-7, with D possibly being TRBD2 (5 bases). Between the trimmed V and J ends, which lost 4 bases and 2 bases, there was a span of 12 bases. This CDR3 spans 14 amino acids. CDR1 and CDR2 from the germline V gene are SEHNR and FQNEAQ (reference sequence). This chain's CDR3 is CASSSSDGTYEQYF. In DNA form, the CDR3 reads TGTGCCAGCAGCTCCTCGGACGGGACCTACGAGCAGTACTTC.

As regards this clone: Given the absence of the conserved phenylalanine or tryptophan at the CDR3 end, a read error is likely. It is unclear where the CDR3 begins or ends on the DNA, so no DNA is shown, and the CDR3 is as TCRdb lists it. The chain has TRBV21-1 and TRBJ2-3; no DNA check was done on the table's D call, TRBD1. TRBV21-1 represents a pseudogene. The CDR3 length equals 13 residues, ends included. The CDR3 sequence: CAIKLTGTGTIPS.

V is TRBV6-1 and J is TRBJ1-4; no reliable D call. The CDR3 contains 17 residues. Trimming cost V 2 bases and J 0 bases, with 13 bases left between them. CDR1 MNHNS and CDR2 SASEGT come from the germline V gene. The CDR3 protein is CASSERVGSSTNEKLFF. CDR3 DNA: TGTGCCAGCAGTGAACGAGTGGGCAGCTCAACTAATGAAAAACTGTTTTTT.

CDR3 DNA: TGTGCCAGCAGCTTAGGTAACAGGGGGCTCGATCAGCCCCAGCATTTT. Protein sequence: CASSLGNRGLDQPQHF. V and J are TRBV7-8 and TRBJ1-5; 9 nucleotides line up with TRBD1. Germline assignment: CDR1 SGHVS and CDR2 FQNEAQ. Trimming cost V 1 base and J 5 bases; bases outside gene matches: 6. The CDR3 is made up of 16 amino acids.

The chain couples TRBV4-1 to TRBJ2-7; TRBD2 matches at 7 bases. Per the germline V gene, CDR1 is MGHRA and CDR2 is YSYEKL. The CDR3 covers 15 residues. The ends lost 6 bases at V and 2 bases at J; junction bases unmatched: 10. The chain's CDR3 is CASSPLGTTAYEQYF. In DNA, the CDR3 is TGCGCCAGCAGTCCACTCGGGACTACCGCCTACGAGCAGTACTTC.

V is TRBV7-8 and J is TRBJ2-5; D may be TRBD1 (6 bases). Germline-derived CDR1 and CDR2 are SGHVS and FQNEAQ. This CDR3 comprises 14 residues. Between the trimmed V and J ends, which lost 1 base and 3 bases, there was a span of 9 bases. This chain's CDR3 is CASSLVDSKETQYF. In nucleotides, the CDR3 is TGTGCCAGCAGCTTAGTGGACAGTAAAGAGACCCAGTACTTC. The full variable domain, its missing parts supplied by reference TRBV7-8 and TRBJ2-5, is GAGVSQSPRYKVAKRGQDVALRCDPISGHVSLFWYQQALGQGPEFLTYFQNEAQLDKSGLPSDRFFAERPEGSVSTLKIQRTQQEDSAVYLCASSLVDSKETQYFGPGTRLLVL.

The chain's CDR3 is CASADGGLSYEQYF. In DNA form, the CDR3 reads TGTGCCAGCGCCGACGGGGGGCTATCCTACGAGCAGTACTTC. This chain links TRBV27 with TRBJ2-7; tentatively, D is TRBD2 (7 bases). CDR3 length: 14 amino acids. Germline loops: CDR1 MNHEY, CDR2 SMNVEV (reference sequence). Deletions cut 8 bases from V and 1 base from J, with 15 bases between.